This T cell receptor beta chain stems from a study of T cell responses to AZD1222 COVID-19 vaccine. V gave up 5 bases and J gave up 4 bases, with 12 bases separating them. The CDR3 extends over 13 amino acids. Points from the study as a whole: Reports say nearly half of spike-specific TCRs go after unmutated variant regions.

Here immunoSEQ multiplex PCR was the method, and the copy in TCRdb shows in-frame clones only, minus some. The sample records approximately 200,000 clones, around 94% being singletons. Of note for this clone: Its antigen is as yet unknown.

Sequenced material: peripheral blood, taken 28 days after the second dose of the MenACWY control vaccine. The chain recombines TRBV12-3 or TRBV12-4 with TRBJ2-7, with no clear D. The source is an adult who received the MenACWY meningococcal vaccine as a control. The CDR3 region has the DNA TGTGCCAGCAGTCCCGGGTTGGTGTACGAGCAGTACTTC. It yields the protein CASSPGLVYEQYF.